The T cell receptor beta chain under discussion was sequenced for a study of response to subunit inactivated influenza vaccine. This clonotype was counted ten times or more. Its antigen is unknown. The CDR3 is made up of 11 amino acids. Germline CDR1 and CDR2: MDHEN and SYDVKM. V was trimmed by 6 bases and J by 4 bases, leaving 6 bases between them. TCRdb independently ran MiXCR on the RT-PCR reads; one entry per CDR3 protein. The data show around 160,000 distinct CDR3 sequences, approximately 11% seen once. Study-level results: Few additional T cells are recruited per seasonal influenza vaccination, authors suggested.

This receptor was obtained from a man aged 50 to 60 who received an inactivated influenza vaccine. J is TRBJ2-5 and V is TRBV28; D is undetermined. Sequencing used non-naive T cells sorted from PBMCs, obtained roughly 47 days after vaccination. CDR3 coding DNA: TGTGCCAGCAGGTCCTTAGAGACCCAGTACTTC. Translation: CASRSLETQYF.